These 2 T cell receptor beta chains share one sample of origin, sequenced in a study of shared clonotypes between healthy human individuals. Using immunoSEQ multiplex PCR, the repertoire was profiled, and TCRdb retains in-frame clones only, with some absent. The repertoire consists of about 2.4 million clones, with about 92% occurring once and the leading ten covering 0.11% to 0.15%. The sequenced sample consisted of naive CD4+ T cells sorted from blood. Regarding subset: CD45RA+ positively selected. The source is a young man in good health.

The rearrangement links TRBV19 to TRBJ2-5; 10 nucleotides align to TRBD2. CDR3 length: 18 amino acids. The V and J ends lost 5 bases and 5 bases, in that order; junction bases with no gene match: 17. Germline V gene data show CDR1 as LNHDA and CDR2 as SQIVND (reference sequence). CDR3 region: CASSPIALAGGRLETQYF. CDR3 bases: TGTGCCAGTAGTCCCATAGCGTTAGCGGGGGGCCGGTTGGAGACCCAGTACTTC.

The genes are TRBV9 and TRBJ2-1; the match to TRBD2 covers 8 bases. The CDR3 consists of 19 residues. From germline, CDR1 is SGDLS and CDR2 YYNGEE. The ends lost 0 bases at V and 0 bases at J; junction bases unmatched: 11. In DNA, the CDR3 is TGTGCCAGCAGCGTAGACCCTCGGGAGAGCGGGAGCTCCTACAATGAGCAGTTCTTC. As protein: CASSVDPRESGSSYNEQFF.